The 20 T cell receptor beta chains reported below all come from one sample, sequenced in a study of cytomegalovirus exposure and HLA in healthy donors. With 60 Vbeta and 13 Jbeta primers, the PCR was carried out. Method: immunoSEQ multiplex PCR; TCRdb's copy keeps in-frame clones and lacks some. The sample records roughly 130,000 clones, just under 80% being singletons. Input material: PBMCs. The receptors come from a woman aged 40-49 years in good health and CMV-seronegative.

This sequence joins TRBV6-1 and TRBJ1-1; no clear D. Trimming took off 5 bases at V and 0 bases at J, with 7 bases between the two ends. Germline CDR1 MNHNS, CDR2 SASEGT. The CDR3 is 13 amino acids. CDR3: CASSPGMNTEAFF. As DNA, the CDR3 is TGTGCCAGCAGTCCCGGTATGAACACTGAAGCTTTCTTT.

The chain combines TRBV6-5 with TRBJ2-3, with 7 positions matching TRBD1. There are 13 residues in the CDR3. Per the germline V gene, CDR1 is MNHEY and CDR2 is SVGAGI. V gave up 6 bases and J gave up 3 bases; unmatched junction bases: 3. The DNA of the CDR3 is TGTGCCAGCAGGCCGGGACAGACAGATACGCAGTATTTT. Its protein product is CASRPGQTDTQYF.

The V gene is TRBV6-5, the J gene TRBJ1-2; tentative D call: TRBD1 (6 bases). Germline values: CDR1 MNHEY, CDR2 SVGAGI. V shed 6 bases and J shed 5 bases, with 10 bases lying between them. The CDR3 is 12 residues long. The CDR3 protein is CASRDRRYGYTF. The CDR3 region has the DNA TGTGCCAGCAGAGACAGGAGATATGGCTACACCTTC.

V is TRBV6-1 and J is TRBJ1-2, with D possibly matching TRBD1 (5 bases). V was clipped by 5 bases and J by 4 bases, with 8 bases between them. This CDR3 is 12 amino acids long. Germline CDR1 is MNHNS and CDR2 is SASEGT. CDR3 bases: TGTGCCAGCAGTAGGGACTTCTATGGCTACACCTTC. Amino acid sequence: CASSRDFYGYTF.

The genes are TRBV9 and TRBJ1-2, with a weak D call TRBD1 (5 bases). There are 14 residues in the CDR3. V was cut by 6 bases and J by 7 bases, with 19 bases left in between. In germline, CDR1 is SGDLS, CDR2 YYNGEE. CDR3 bases: TGTGCCAGCAAGGCCCCAGGGCCCTTTGCTGGCTACACCTTC. The encoded protein is CASKAPGPFAGYTF.

This chain links TRBV7-8 with TRBJ2-1; D unclear. Germline lookup yields CDR1 SGHVS and CDR2 FQNEAQ. The V end was cut by 4 bases, the J end by 8 bases, with 21 bases between. The CDR3 totals 16 residues. The CDR3: CASSSSGSGIDYEQFF. The CDR3 nucleotides read TGTGCCAGCAGCTCCTCCGGGTCCGGCATAGACTATGAGCAGTTCTTC.

This rearrangement joins TRBV15 to TRBJ2-7; D uncertain. The germline V gene has CDR1 LNHNV and CDR2 YYDKDF (reference sequence). CDR3 length equals 12 residues. V was trimmed by 1 base and J by 3 bases, leaving 4 bases between them. CDR3 sequence: CATSRVGYEQYF. The CDR3 nucleotides read TGTGCCACCAGCAGAGTCGGCTACGAGCAGTACTTC. Variable domain in full (rest from reference TRBV15 and TRBJ2-7): DAMVIQNPRYQVTQFGKPVTLSCSQTLNHNVMYWYQQKSSQAPKLLFHYYDKDFNNEADTPDNFQSRRPNTSFCFLDIRSPGLGDTAMYLCATSRVGYEQYFGPGTRLTVT.

This clone came up a few times. The rearrangement joins TRBV2 to TRBJ2-2; 7 bases align to TRBD1. Germline CDR1 SNHLY, CDR2 FYNNEI. CDR3 length: 15 residues. V lost 9 bases, J lost 3 bases, and 10 bases stayed unmatched. The CDR3 coding sequence is TGTGCCAGTTCCCCGACAGGGATGGACACCGGGGAGCTGTTTTTT. Encoded protein: CASSPTGMDTGELFF. The variable domain in full, with the rest retrieved from reference TRBV2 and TRBJ2-2, is EPEVTQTPSHQVTQMGQEVILRCVPISNHLYFYWYRQILGQKVEFLVSFYNNEISEKSEIFDDQFSVERPDGSNFTLKIRSTKLEDSAMYFCASSPTGMDTGELFFGEGSRLTVL.

This sequence joins TRBV6-5 and TRBJ1-2, with D maybe TRBD1 (5 bases). The CDR3 runs to 15 residues. The germline gives CDR1 MNHEY, CDR2 SVGAGI. Trimming cost V 2 bases and J 2 bases, with 12 bases left between them. The CDR3 protein is CASSYGQGGNYGYTF. CDR3 DNA sequence: TGTGCCAGCAGTTACGGGCAGGGTGGAAACTATGGCTACACCTTC.

This chain uses TRBV9 with TRBJ2-7, with TRBD2 as a possible D gene (6 bases). The CDR3 loop spans 15 amino acids. CDR1 SGDLS and CDR2 YYNGEE come from the germline V gene. V shed 0 bases and J shed 0 bases, with 10 bases lying between them. The CDR3 nucleotides read TGTGCCAGCAGCGTAGCGGGAGAGGGCTCCTACGAGCAGTACTTC. Protein sequence: CASSVAGEGSYEQYF.

This clone was seen a handful of times. The V call is TRBV2, the J call TRBJ2-3, with TRBD2 matching 13 bases. V dropped 5 bases and J dropped 4; count of bases not matched to a gene: 3. Germline lookup yields CDR1 SNHLY and CDR2 FYNNEI. The CDR3 runs to 15 residues. CDR3 sequence: CASSKGLAGPDTQYF. CDR3 coding DNA: TGTGCCAGCAGTAAGGGACTAGCGGGACCAGATACGCAGTATTTT.

The chain combines TRBV27 with TRBJ1-2; 9 bases align to TRBD1. The CDR3 runs to 15 residues. From germline, CDR1 is MNHEY and CDR2 SMNVEV (reference sequence). V shed 8 bases and J 4 bases; nucleotides not matched to a gene: 11. The CDR3 sequence: CASSNRDRARYGYTF. The CDR3 region has the DNA TGTGCCAGCTCAAACCGGGACAGGGCACGCTATGGCTACACCTTC.

V and J are TRBV27 and TRBJ2-2; maybe TRBD1 (5 bases). V was shortened by 7 bases and J by 0 bases, with 15 bases between the two germline ends. This CDR3 is built from 16 residues. Looked up from germline, CDR1 is MNHEY and CDR2 is SMNVEV (reference sequence). CDR3 protein: CASTDRGGANTGELFF. In nucleotides, the CDR3 is TGTGCCAGCACCGATAGGGGCGGAGCGAACACCGGGGAGCTGTTTTTT.

The J gene is TRBJ2-1, the V gene TRBV27, with a tentative D call TRBD1 (5 bases). The germline V gene has CDR1 MNHEY and CDR2 SMNVEV (reference sequence). V lost 3 bases and J 8 bases, leaving 11 bases between the germline ends. The CDR3 consists of 13 residues. The CDR3 here is CASSFQGTHEQFF. CDR3 bases: TGTGCCAGCAGTTTTCAGGGAACTCATGAGCAGTTCTTC.

The chain couples TRBV27 to TRBJ1-1; 10 bases agree with TRBD1. The CDR3 sequence is 19 residues long. Germline CDR1 is MNHEY and CDR2 is SMNVEV (reference sequence). V was clipped by 6 bases and J by 0 bases; unmatched bases: 16. The CDR3: CASSRDRGALPIMNTEAFF. CDR3 sequence (DNA): TGTGCCAGCAGCCGGGACAGGGGAGCTCTTCCGATAATGAACACTGAAGCTTTCTTT.

V and J are TRBV30 and TRBJ2-5; weak D call: TRBD1 (8 bases). Near its end, the DNA agrees better with TRBJ2-7, so the J call may be wrong. Germline lookup yields CDR1 GTSNPN and CDR2 SVGIG (reference sequence). The CDR3 is 15 residues long. CDR3 DNA sequence: TGTGCCTGGAGTCCAAGCGGGACAGGTCTTTACGAGCAGTACTTC. Its protein is CAWSPSGTGLYEQYF.

CDR3 amino acids: CSVSGDSGANVLTF. CDR3 coding DNA: TGCAGCGTCTCGGGGGACTCTGGGGCCAACGTCCTGACTTTC. The chain has TRBV29-1 and TRBJ2-6, with D possibly being TRBD2 (6 bases). In germline, CDR1 is SQVTM, CDR2 ANQGSEA. Deletions cut 6 bases from V and 0 bases from J, with 9 bases between. CDR3 length: 14 amino acids.

J is TRBJ2-7 and V is TRBV11-1; TRBD2 aligns across 10 bases. This CDR3 has 15 amino acids. Germline CDR1 SGHAT, CDR2 FQDESV (reference sequence). The ends lost 3 bases at V and 6 bases at J; junction bases unmatched: 8. The chain's CDR3 is CASSFSGTSVGEQYF. CDR3 DNA sequence: TGTGCCAGCAGCTTTTCAGGGACTAGCGTCGGCGAGCAGTACTTC.

This chain connects TRBV7-9 to TRBJ1-2, with D unresolved. Deletions cut 5 bases from V and 2 bases from J, with 6 bases between. The CDR3 is 12 residues long. CDR1 is SEHNR, CDR2 FQNEAQ, per germline (reference sequence). DNA of the CDR3: TGTGCCAGCAGCGAACAGAACTATGGCTACACCTTC. Amino acid sequence: CASSEQNYGYTF.

This chain connects TRBV5-4 to TRBJ1-3, with 10 nucleotides matching TRBD1. The CDR3 totals 15 residues. V shed 0 bases, J shed 4 bases, and the junction held 1 base outside the gene matches. Germline V gene lookup returns CDR1 SGHNT and CDR2 YYREEE (reference sequence). The CDR3 DNA follows: TGTGCCAGCAGCTTGGGGGACAGGGGAGGAAACACCATATATTTT. This codes for CASSLGDRGGNTIYF.